These T cell receptor beta chains were read from a single sample in a study of cytomegalovirus exposure and HLA in healthy donors. Here immunoSEQ multiplex PCR was the method, and the copy in TCRdb shows in-frame clones only, minus some. The sample carries about 90,000 clones, approximately 79% recorded once. Sequencing was performed on PBMCs. Receptors originate from a man aged 25 to 40 in good health and CMV-seronegative. CDR3s include the opening cysteine and the closing phenylalanine or tryptophan. D genes are given only for firm matches. Clone size, where shown, is once, few, many, or a class for clones that have expanded.

v_call	d_call	j_call	clone_size	cdr3_aa	cdr3_nt
TRBV6-5	TRBD1	TRBJ2-5	-	CASSIRGRQETQYF	TGTGCCAGCAGCATCAGGGGGCGCCAAGAGACCCAGTACTTC
TRBV19	-	TRBJ1-6	few	CASRQGERSPLHF	TGTGCCAGTAGACAGGGAGAGCGGTCACCCCTCCACTTT
TRBV5-1	TRBD2	TRBJ2-1	-	CASGPSWASGYNEQFF	TGCGCCAGCGGCCCTTCGTGGGCTAGCGGTTACAATGAGCAGTTCTTC
TRBV7-2	TRBD1	TRBJ2-7	-	CASSTWDRGLDEQYF	TGTGCCAGCAGCACATGGGACAGGGGGCTCGACGAGCAGTACTTC
TRBV9	-	TRBJ1-4	-	CASSVAQGRGEKLFF	TGTGCCAGCAGCGTAGCCCAGGGTAGGGGTGAAAAACTGTTTTTT
TRBV7-9	TRBD2	TRBJ2-3	-	CASSLTGGGRFRTDTQYF	TGTGCCAGCAGCTTAACAGGTGGCGGGAGATTCCGCACAGATACGCAGTATTTT
TRBV21-1	-	TRBJ2-5	-	CASPPVDREEPMKTQYF	TGTGCCAGCCCTCCCGTTGACAGGGAAGAGCCGATGAAGACCCAGTACTTC
TRBV6-6	-	TRBJ1-2	-	CASSSPDNQGYTF	TGTGCCAGCAGTTCGCCGGACAACCAGGGCTACACCTTC
TRBV10-3	TRBD1	TRBJ1-5	-	CAISEDRDSSNQPQHF	TGTGCCATCAGTGAGGACCGGGACAGTAGCAATCAGCCCCAGCATTTT
TRBV9	-	TRBJ1-1	-	CASSVNPVVEAFF	TGTGCCAGCAGCGTAAACCCGGTCGTTGAAGCTTTCTTT
TRBV5-1	-	TRBJ1-2	once	CASSLGGGDGYTF	TGCGCCAGCAGCTTGGGGGGGGGCGATGGCTACACCTTC
TRBV4-3	-	TRBJ1-2	few	CASSQQTGNGYTF	TGCGCCAGCAGCCAACAAACAGGGAATGGCTACACCTTC
TRBV12-5	-	TRBJ2-1	-	CASGPGITESEQFF	TGTGCTAGTGGCCCAGGGATCACCGAATCGGAGCAGTTCTTC
TRBV7-9	-	TRBJ1-3	-	CASSSGINRVLSGNTIYF	TGTGCCAGCAGCTCCGGGATCAACAGGGTCCTCTCTGGAAACACCATATATTTT
TRBV2	-	TRBJ1-3	-	CASREGGTSGNTIYF	TGTGCCAGCCGTGAGGGGGGGACCTCTGGAAACACCATATATTTT
TRBV28	-	TRBJ2-2	-	CASQRGGNTGELFF	TGTGCCAGCCAAAGGGGCGGGAACACCGGGGAGCTGTTTTTT
TRBV13	-	TRBJ1-6	-	CASSLRRNTPFRDNSPLHF	TGTGCCAGCAGCTTACGACGGAATACCCCTTTTCGGGATAATTCACCCCTCCACTTT
TRBV6-1	TRBD1	TRBJ2-7	-	CATRGRPYEQYF	TGTGCCACCAGGGGGCGTCCCTACGAGCAGTACTTC
TRBV19	TRBD1	TRBJ1-4	-	CATGFGQGSRNNEKLFF	TGTGCCACAGGCTTCGGACAGGGAAGTCGGAATAATGAAAAACTGTTTTTT
TRBV14	TRBD1	TRBJ2-7	-	CASSRGQGAGEQYF	TGTGCCAGCAGCCGGGGACAGGGGGCGGGAGAGCAGTACTTC
TRBV6-1	-	TRBJ2-5	-	CASSEMTGNQETQYF	TGTGCCAGCAGTGAAATGACGGGGAATCAAGAGACCCAGTACTTC
TRBV2	-	TRBJ1-4	-	CASSELVGGNEKLFF	TGTGCCAGCAGTGAGCTTGTGGGGGGGAATGAAAAACTGTTTTTT
TRBV30	-	TRBJ1-5	-	CAWSYLSEPQHF	TGTGCCTGGAGTTACCTGAGTGAGCCCCAGCATTTT
TRBV19	TRBD2	TRBJ2-1	-	CASSASSGGAMPEQFF	TGTGCCAGTAGTGCTTCTAGCGGGGGGGCTATGCCTGAGCAGTTCTTC
TRBV7-9	TRBD2	TRBJ2-3	-	CASSLTGGGRDGTDTQYF	TGTGCCAGCAGCTTAACGGGGGGGGGAAGGGATGGCACAGATACGCAGTATTTT
TRBV5-1	-	TRBJ1-2	-	CASSLVGREGGYTF	TGCGCCAGCAGCTTGGTGGGCAGGGAGGGTGGCTACACCTTC
TRBV5-1	-	TRBJ1-2	-	CASSLARSGAGGYTF	TGCGCCAGCAGCTTGGCGAGGAGCGGGGCGGGCGGCTACACCTTC
TRBV4-2	-	TRBJ2-5	few	CASSQGGGARRETQYF	TGTGCCAGCAGCCAAGGTGGCGGGGCCCGCAGGGAGACCCAGTACTTC
TRBV7-7	TRBD1	TRBJ2-3	-	CASSLGQPTDTQYF	TGTGCTAGCAGCTTGGGACAGCCAACAGATACGCAGTATTTT
TRBV11-3	TRBD1	TRBJ2-7	once	CASSFQGAYEQYF	TGTGCCAGCAGCTTCCAGGGGGCCTACGAGCAGTACTTC
TRBV6-6	TRBD1	TRBJ1-6	-	CASTPAGQVVSPLHF	TGTGCCAGCACCCCGGCGGGACAGGTTGTTTCACCCCTCCACTTT
TRBV5-1	-	TRBJ2-1	-	CASSFQGSSSYNEQFF	TGCGCCAGCAGCTTCCAGGGTTCGAGCTCCTACAATGAGCAGTTCTTC
TRBV4-1	TRBD1	TRBJ1-2	-	CASRPITGGFGGYTF	TGCGCCAGCAGGCCAATAACAGGGGGCTTCGGTGGCTACACCTTC
TRBV20-1	TRBD1	TRBJ2-7	-	CSVRTGSEQYF	TGCAGTGTCAGGACAGGGAGCGAGCAGTACTTC
TRBV6-5	-	TRBJ2-7	-	CASSYQRATYEQYF	TGTGCCAGCAGTTACCAGCGGGCCACCTACGAGCAGTACTTC
TRBV15	TRBD2	TRBJ2-1	-	CATSLLAEQFF	TGTGCCACCAGCCTACTAGCGGAGCAGTTCTTC
TRBV6-5	TRBD2	TRBJ2-5	-	CASNPLSSGDETQYF	TGTGCCAGCAACCCCCTATCTAGCGGGGATGAGACCCAGTACTTC
TRBV28	-	TRBJ1-1	-	CASSLSSGGPKNTEAFF	TGTGCCAGCAGTTTAAGCTCCGGCGGGCCGAAAAACACTGAAGCTTTCTTT
TRBV7-2	TRBD1	TRBJ1-2	-	CASSSDVGAGGFGYTF	TGTGCCAGCAGCTCCGACGTCGGGGCAGGGGGCTTTGGCTACACCTTC
TRBV30	-	TRBJ1-5	-	CAWSAVSSNQPQHF	TGTGCCTGGAGTGCTGTGAGTAGCAATCAGCCCCAGCATTTT
TRBV23-1	-	TRBJ2-7	-	CASSHTGCGPTFYEQYF	TGCGCCAGCAGTCATACGGGGTGCGGCCCAACCTTCTACGAGCAGTACTTC
TRBV29-1	-	TRBJ1-2	-	CSVDVGGYGYTF	TGCAGCGTTGATGTAGGGGGCTATGGCTACACCTTC
TRBV6-1	TRBD1	TRBJ1-5	-	CASSERGGSNQPQHF	TGTGCCAGCAGTGAACGAGGGGGCTCCAATCAGCCCCAGCATTTT
TRBV18	-	TRBJ1-3	-	CASSPLRDSHAGNTIYF	TGTGCCAGCTCACCCCTACGGGACTCACACGCTGGAAACACCATATATTTT
TRBV10-2	-	TRBJ1-2	-	CASSESQDYYGYTF	TGCGCCAGCAGTGAGTCGCAGGATTACTATGGCTACACCTTC
TRBV16	-	TRBJ1-1	-	CASSQIPEAFF	TGTGCCAGCAGCCAAATTCCGGAAGCTTTCTTT
TRBV2	-	TRBJ2-7	once	CASFLSRGGYEQYF	TGTGCCAGCTTTCTCTCGAGGGGAGGTTACGAGCAGTACTTC
TRBV7-9	-	TRBJ1-6	-	CASSDLGGDNSPLHF	TGTGCCAGCAGCGATTTAGGAGGGGACAATTCACCCCTCCACTTT
TRBV7-9	-	TRBJ2-3	once	CASSLSWASTDTQYF	TGTGCCAGCAGCTTAAGTTGGGCTAGCACAGATACGCAGTATTTT
TRBV27	TRBD2	TRBJ2-3	once	CASSFGSGAHTDTQYF	TGTGCCAGCAGTTTCGGTAGCGGGGCTCACACAGATACGCAGTATTTT
TRBV29-1	TRBD2	TRBJ2-1	-	CSVRKPLAGGGNEQFF	TGCAGCGTTCGTAAGCCATTAGCGGGGGGCGGGAATGAGCAGTTCTTC
TRBV28	-	TRBJ1-2	-	CASSHPRGRGHGYTF	TGTGCCAGCAGTCACCCCCGGGGGAGGGGACATGGCTACACCTTC
TRBV14	-	TRBJ1-1	few	CASSQLARYTEAFF	TGTGCCAGCAGCCAACTCGCGAGGTACACTGAAGCTTTCTTT
TRBV6-1	-	TRBJ1-1	once	CASRPIGQNTEAFF	TGTGCCAGCAGGCCCATCGGACAAAACACTGAAGCTTTCTTT
TRBV11-3	-	TRBJ2-1	-	CASSLGARESYNEQFF	TGTGCCAGCAGCTTAGGGGCCCGGGAGTCCTACAATGAGCAGTTCTTC
TRBV27	-	TRBJ1-5	-	CTSRPGIANQPQHF	TGTACCAGCAGACCCGGGATCGCCAATCAGCCCCAGCATTTT
TRBV7-2	-	TRBJ2-1	-	CASSSAAYNEQFF	TGTGCCAGCAGCTCGGCGGCGTACAATGAGCAGTTCTTC